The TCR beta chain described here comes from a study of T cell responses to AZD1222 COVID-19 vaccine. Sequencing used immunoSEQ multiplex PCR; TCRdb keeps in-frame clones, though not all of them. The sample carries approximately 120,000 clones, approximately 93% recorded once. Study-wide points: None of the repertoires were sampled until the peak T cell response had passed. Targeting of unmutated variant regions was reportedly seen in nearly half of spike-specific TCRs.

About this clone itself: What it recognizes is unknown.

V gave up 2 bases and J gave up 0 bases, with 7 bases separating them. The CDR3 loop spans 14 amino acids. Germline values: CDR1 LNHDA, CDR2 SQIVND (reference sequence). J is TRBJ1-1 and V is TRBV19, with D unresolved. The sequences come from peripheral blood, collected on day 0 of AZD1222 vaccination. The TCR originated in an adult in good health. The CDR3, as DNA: TGTGCCAGTAGTATAAACGAATTGAACACTGAAGCTTTCTTT. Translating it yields CASSINELNTEAFF.